Below, 31 T cell receptor beta chains from the same sample are listed, as sequenced in a study of radiation and T cells in renal cell carcinoma. Libraries were prepared by immunoSEQ multiplex PCR; TCRdb keeps only in-frame clonotypes and omits some of them. The sample contains roughly 58,000 clones, about 74% of which appear only once. Time point defined: blood 4 weeks post-SBRT, at nephrectomy. The treatment was: 15 Gy SBRT to primary tumor, nephrectomy 4 weeks later. This specimen was blood, taken from a patient whose treatment included radiotherapy and nephrectomy. The receptors here all came from a man in his sixties with renal cell carcinoma.

The gene calls are TRBV11-3 and TRBJ2-2, with 10 bases fitting TRBD2. The CDR3 totals 15 residues. With V trimmed by 3 bases and J by 7 bases, 5 bases remained unmatched. Germline CDR1 reads SGHNT; CDR2 reads YENEEA. The CDR3 is CASSFLAGEIGELFF. The CDR3 DNA follows: TGTGCCAGCAGCTTTCTAGCGGGAGAAATCGGGGAGCTGTTTTTT.

This chain joins TRBV5-1 and TRBJ2-3; D is unclear. Germline CDR1 reads SGHRS; CDR2 reads YFSETQ. The CDR3 has 15 amino acids. V was clipped by 0 bases and J by 2 bases, with 10 bases between them. The DNA for the CDR3 is TGCGCCAGCAGCTTGGAGAGACTTCACACAGATACGCAGTATTTT. Translated: CASSLERLHTDTQYF.

This chain links TRBV9 with TRBJ2-6; D might be TRBD1 (6 bases). The CDR3 length is 15 residues. Germline lookup yields CDR1 SGDLS and CDR2 YYNGEE. V was clipped by 7 bases and J by 4 bases, with 15 bases between them. CDR3 amino acids: CASGRTGSGANVLTF. As DNA, the CDR3 is TGTGCCAGCGGACGAACAGGGTCAGGGGCCAACGTCCTGACTTTC.

The chain has TRBV7-9 and TRBJ1-2; 7 nucleotides align to TRBD1. The CDR3 contains 17 residues. Trimming at V came to 5 bases and at J to 7 bases, leaving 19 bases not matched to a gene. CDR1 is SEHNR and CDR2 is FQNEAQ in the germline V gene (reference sequence). The CDR3: CASSPLAAQLQGSGYTF. CDR3 nucleotides: TGTGCCAGCAGCCCCCTGGCCGCCCAATTACAGGGGTCTGGCTACACCTTC.

DNA for the CDR3: TGCGCCAGCAGTGAGTCTAGGGAGACCCAGTACTTC. This encodes CASSESRETQYF. The chain joins TRBV10-2 to TRBJ2-5; D ambiguous. Germline V lookup: CDR1 WSHSY, CDR2 SAAADI. V was pared by 0 bases and J by 5 bases, with 4 bases between. The CDR3 runs 12 residues.

The chain is built from TRBV5-1 and TRBJ1-2; TRBD1 aligns across 8 bases. Looked up from germline, CDR1 is SGHRS and CDR2 is YFSETQ. J was trimmed by 8 bases and V by 0 bases; bases with no gene match: 6. The CDR3 contains 14 residues. The CDR3, as DNA: TGCGCCAGCAGCTTGGCAGGGGGCGGGTCAGGCTACACCTTC. It is translated as CASSLAGGGSGYTF.

The J gene is TRBJ1-5, the V gene TRBV6-1, with a weak D call TRBD1 (5 bases). Germline V CDR1 and CDR2: MNHNS, SASEGT. The CDR3 covers 14 residues. Trimming shortened V by 2 bases and J by 2 bases, and 7 bases separated the two germline ends. The CDR3 here is CASSETRGNQPQHF. The CDR3 nucleotides are TGTGCCAGCAGTGAAACCAGGGGCAATCAGCCCCAGCATTTT.

The chain employs TRBV2 and TRBJ1-6; maybe TRBD1 (6 bases). CDR3 length equals 16 residues. Germline lookup yields CDR1 SNHLY and CDR2 FYNNEI. The ends were cut back, 3 bases at V and 7 bases at J, with 16 bases in the middle. Written as DNA, the CDR3 is TGTGCCAGCAGTGACAGGGGAGGGACGGTCAATTCACCCCTCCACTTT. This codes for CASSDRGGTVNSPLHF. The full variable domain, in which reference TRBV2 and TRBJ1-6 provide the parts outside the CDR3, is EPEVTQTPSHQVTQMGQEVILRCVPISNHLYFYWYRQILGQKVEFLVSFYNNEISEKSEIFDDQFSVERPDGSNFTLKIRSTKLEDSAMYFCASSDRGGTVNSPLHFGNGTRLTVT.

The J gene is TRBJ1-5, the V gene TRBV29-1; 8 nucleotides match TRBD1. V was clipped by 4 bases and J by 2 bases; unmatched bases: 1. CDR1 SQVTM and CDR2 ANQGSEA come from the germline V gene. The CDR3 sequence is 13 residues long. Here the CDR3 reads CSVAGGGNQPQHF. The CDR3 DNA follows: TGCAGCGTTGCAGGGGGCGGCAATCAGCCCCAGCATTTT.

The V gene is TRBV7-2, the J gene TRBJ2-2; 9 bases are shared with TRBD1. After removal of 4 bases from V and 6 bases from J, the junction contained 12 bases not matched to a gene. The germline V gene has CDR1 SGHTA and CDR2 FQGNSA. The CDR3 is made up of 17 amino acids. The CDR3, as DNA: TGTGCCAGCAGCTATGTCACAGGGGGCGTATACGCCGGGGAGCTGTTTTTT. Translating gives CASSYVTGGVYAGELFF.

Details on this clone: The sample contains more than one DNA sequence encoding this CDR3. The gene calls are TRBV20-1 and TRBJ2-5; the D gene is possibly TRBD2 (5 bases). Germline CDR1 reads DFQATT; CDR2 reads SNEGSKA (reference sequence). The V and J ends lost 4 bases and 2 bases respectively, with 5 bases between them. CDR3 length: 11 residues. The CDR3 DNA reads as TGCAGTGCTACGGGGCAAGAGACCCAGTACTTC. Translation gives CSATGQETQYF.

The rearrangement links TRBV30 to TRBJ2-7; the match to TRBD1 covers 8 bases. CDR1 GTSNPN and CDR2 SVGIG come from the germline V gene (reference sequence). CDR3 length equals 17 residues. The ends lost 1 base at V and 0 bases at J; junction bases unmatched: 11. CDR3: CAWSGTVRGRVSYEQYF. Written as DNA, the CDR3 is TGTGCCTGGAGTGGAACAGTCAGGGGGCGCGTCTCCTACGAGCAGTACTTC.

The chain carries TRBV6-1 and TRBJ2-5, with TRBD1 matching 9 bases. The CDR3 is made up of 15 amino acids. V shed 3 bases and J 5 bases; nucleotides not matched to a gene: 7. Germline V gene sequence: CDR1 MNHNS, CDR2 SASEGT. DNA for the CDR3: TGTGCCAGCAGTGAGTTCACGGGACAGGGTGAGACCCAGTACTTC. This gives the protein CASSEFTGQGETQYF.

This clone was seen more than once but under ten times. The V call is TRBV7-3, the J call TRBJ1-1; D is unclear. From germline, CDR1 is SGHTA and CDR2 FQGTGA. V lost 5 bases, J lost 1 base, and 8 bases lay in between. The CDR3 sequence is 13 residues long. In DNA, the CDR3 is TGTGCCAGCAGCCCCCGCAGGAACACTGAAGCTTTCTTT. Its translation is CASSPRRNTEAFF.

The chain joins TRBV30 to TRBJ2-2; 10 nucleotides align to TRBD1. Germline V gene sequence: CDR1 GTSNPN, CDR2 SVGIG (reference sequence). The CDR3 has 18 residues. V shed 1 base and J 5 bases; nucleotides not matched to a gene: 13. CDR3 in amino acids: CAWSASYGTGERTGELFF. CDR3 in DNA: TGTGCCTGGAGTGCTTCCTACGGGACAGGGGAAAGGACCGGGGAGCTGTTTTTT.

CDR3 amino acids: CASSLRSGGADTEAFF. The CDR3 DNA reads as TGTGCCAGCAGCTTAAGGTCGGGGGGCGCGGACACTGAAGCTTTCTTT. The V call is TRBV11-2, the J call TRBJ1-1, with D perhaps TRBD1 (6 bases). V lost 2 bases and J lost 3, with 16 bases in between. The V gene's germline CDR1 is SGHAT and CDR2 FQNNGV. This CDR3 spans 16 amino acids. Looking up the rest from reference TRBV11-2 and TRBJ1-1 gives the full variable domain: EAGVAQSPRYKIIEKRQSVAFWCNPISGHATLYWYQQILGQGPKLLIQFQNNGVVDDSQLPKDRFSAERLKGVDSTLKIQPAKLEDSAVYLCASSLRSGGADTEAFFGQGTRLTVV.

The rearrangement joins TRBV9 to TRBJ1-2; D unclear. CDR1 is SGDLS, CDR2 YYNGEE, per germline. The V end lost 0 bases, the J end lost 4 bases, and 10 bases lay between the germline ends. The CDR3 runs to 14 residues. The CDR3 nucleotides are TGTGCCAGCAGCGTAGCTGAGGGCCCCTATGGCTACACCTTC. Translation gives CASSVAEGPYGYTF.

A single count supports this clone. The rearrangement joins TRBV13 to TRBJ2-1; 7 positions agree with TRBD2. The CDR3 has 13 amino acids. The V and J ends lost 6 bases and 8 bases, in that order; junction bases with no gene match: 7. Germline values: CDR1 PRHDT, CDR2 FYEKMQ (reference sequence). The CDR3 protein is CASRSGGRHEQFF. Here the CDR3 DNA reads TGTGCCAGCAGGTCGGGGGGACGGCATGAGCAGTTCTTC.

This chain uses TRBV6-5 with TRBJ1-1, with a possible D match to TRBD1 (5 bases). CDR3 length equals 15 residues. Germline assignment: CDR1 MNHEY and CDR2 SVGAGI. The V and J ends lost 0 bases and 5 bases respectively, with 13 bases between them. The CDR3 sequence: CASSYSIQGRTEAFF. The CDR3, as DNA: TGTGCCAGCAGTTACTCGATTCAGGGTAGGACTGAAGCTTTCTTT.

V and J are TRBV15 and TRBJ1-4; maybe TRBD1 (6 bases). There are 16 residues in the CDR3. The germline V gene has CDR1 LNHNV and CDR2 YYDKDF (reference sequence). The V end was cut by 0 bases, the J end by 8 bases, with 16 bases between. The CDR3, as DNA: TGTGCCACCAGCAGAGAAGGGTTAGGACAGTCCGAAAAACTGTTTTTT. Residues: CATSREGLGQSEKLFF.

CDR3 protein: CASSFRLAGGGETQYF. The DNA for the CDR3 is TGTGCCAGCAGTTTTAGACTAGCGGGTGGGGGAGAGACCCAGTACTTC. The genes are TRBV27 and TRBJ2-5; 10 nucleotides match TRBD2. Trimming at V came to 3 bases and at J to 4 bases, leaving 8 bases not matched to a gene. The germline CDR1 and CDR2 sequences are MNHEY and SMNVEV (reference sequence). The CDR3 is made up of 16 amino acids.

This chain connects TRBV12-5 to TRBJ2-7, with 8 positions matching TRBD1. The CDR3 has 13 residues. CDR1 and CDR2 from the germline V gene are LGHNT and FRNRAP. The ends lost 2 bases at V and 6 bases at J; junction bases unmatched: 3. CDR3 nucleotide sequence: TGTGCTAGTGGTTTGCAGACAGGGGCCGAGCAGTACTTC. Its translation: CASGLQTGAEQYF. Combining the CDR3 with reference TRBV12-5 and TRBJ2-7 gives the whole variable domain DARVTQTPRHKVTEMGQEVTMRCQPILGHNTVFWYRQTMMQGLELLAYFRNRAPLDDSGMPKDRFSAEMPDATLATLKIQPSEPRDSAVYFCASGLQTGAEQYFGPGTRLTVT.

The chain joins TRBV23-1 to TRBJ1-5, with 8 bases lining up with TRBD1. TRBV23-1 is treated as an ORF (open reading frame) with a function not yet certain. The CDR3 spans 20 residues. The J segment lost 10 bases and the V segment lost 0 bases, leaving 23 bases of the junction unmatched. The DNA of the CDR3 is TGCGCCAGCAGTCAATCCCGCCGGACAGGGCAGGAGATAGCAATCAGCCCCCAGCATTTT. Translation gives CASSQSRRTGQEIAISPQHF.

This rearrangement joins TRBV9 to TRBJ1-6; D ambiguous. Germline V CDR1 and CDR2: SGDLS, YYNGEE. Trimming cost V 0 bases and J 7 bases, with 5 bases left between them. This CDR3 spans 13 amino acids. Written as DNA, the CDR3 is TGTGCCAGCAGCGTAGATCAAAATTCACCCCTCCACTTT. Translation: CASSVDQNSPLHF.

The V and J genes are TRBV6-1 and TRBJ2-6, with 7 bases matching TRBD2. V dropped 2 bases and J dropped 0; count of bases not matched to a gene: 4. The CDR3 is 17 residues long. CDR1 MNHNS and CDR2 SASEGT come from the germline V gene. The CDR3, as DNA: TGTGCCAGCAGTGAATCCCTAGCGGACTCTGGGGCCAACGTCCTGACTTTC. It translates to CASSESLADSGANVLTF.

CDR3 nucleotide sequence: TGTGCCAGCAGTTGGGGCAGCCAAGAGACCCAGTACTTC. It translates to CASSWGSQETQYF. J is TRBJ2-5 and V is TRBV27, with D perhaps TRBD1 (5 bases). V was cut by 4 bases and J by 1 base, with 7 bases left in between. Germline V gives CDR1 MNHEY, CDR2 SMNVEV (reference sequence). This CDR3 is built from 13 residues.

Notes on this clone: One end of the junction fails to match germline, which may point to a read error. The chain recombines TRBV11-2 with TRBJ2-1; no clear D. Germline-derived CDR1 and CDR2 are SGHAT and FQNNGV. CDR3 length: 14 residues. The DNA of the CDR3 is TGTGCCAGCAACTTAGGCAGGCATTACAATGAGCAGTTCTTC. Translating gives CASNLGRHYNEQFF.

The chain couples TRBV6-4 to TRBJ2-1, with D perhaps assigned TRBD1 or TRBD2 (5 bases each). There are 15 residues in the CDR3. V was cut by 3 bases and J by 4 bases, with 13 bases left in between. In germline, CDR1 is MRHNA, CDR2 SNTAGT. The CDR3 nucleotides read TGTGCCAGCAGTGATGACCTAGCAGGGTACAATGAGCAGTTCTTC. Its translation: CASSDDLAGYNEQFF.

The gene calls are TRBV2 and TRBJ1-5; a possible D gene is TRBD1 (6 bases). The CDR3 spans 15 residues. The V end was cut by 4 bases, the J end by 3 bases, with 13 bases between. Germline V CDR1 and CDR2: SNHLY, FYNNEI. CDR3 sequence reads: CASSVYGDTNQPQHF. CDR3 DNA sequence: TGTGCCAGCAGTGTCTATGGGGACACCAATCAGCCCCAGCATTTT.

The V gene is TRBV28, the J gene TRBJ1-1; no firm D call. Trimming left V 3 bases short and J 1 base short, with 9 bases between. From germline, CDR1 is MDHEN and CDR2 SYDVKM. The CDR3 covers 14 residues. The CDR3 nucleotides read TGTGCCAGCAGTTTGCTTAGAGAGAACACTGAAGCTTTCTTT. Translating it yields CASSLLRENTEAFF.

J is TRBJ2-4 and V is TRBV11-1; 9 nucleotides align to TRBD1. V lost 6 bases, J lost 1 base, and 10 bases stayed unmatched. This CDR3 spans 17 amino acids. CDR1 SGHAT and CDR2 FQDESV come from the germline V gene (reference sequence). CDR3 amino acids: CASSSATGGVAKNIQYF. The DNA for the CDR3 is TGTGCCAGCAGTTCAGCGACAGGGGGAGTTGCCAAAAACATTCAGTACTTC. Variable domain in full (rest from reference TRBV11-1 and TRBJ2-4): EAEVAQSPRYKITEKSQAVAFWCDPISGHATLYWYRQILGQGPELLVQFQDESVVDDSQLPKDRFSAERLKGVDSTLKIQPAELGDSAMYLCASSSATGGVAKNIQYFGAGTRLSVL.